The TCR beta chain described here comes from a study of preoperative IRX-2 immunotherapy in early breast cancer. This table comes from immunoSEQ multiplex PCR, and its TCRdb copy is limited to in-frame clones, with some not included. The data contain some 32,000 clones, around 83% of them singletons. Treatment here: preoperative locoregional IRX-2 cytokine immunotherapy. Samples came from a phase Ib trial of preoperative locoregional IRX-2 cytokine immunotherapy. The CDR3 totals 14 residues. The V and J ends lost 6 bases and 0 bases respectively, with 9 bases between them. Germline V gene lookup returns CDR1 MDHEN and CDR2 SYDVKM.

This sample comprised lymph node tissue, obtained from a patient treated with IRX-2 immunotherapy. The clonotype was recovered from a human donor with breast cancer. The V gene is TRBV28, the J gene TRBJ1-3; D unclear. CDR3 sequence: CASSERSSGNTIYF. The CDR3 bases are TGTGCCAGCAGCGAGCGGAGCTCTGGAAACACCATATATTTT.